The clone carrying this T cell receptor (beta chain) was detected only a few times. Its antigen is unidentified. The germline gives CDR1 MGHDK, CDR2 SYGVNS. CDR3 length: 12 amino acids. The ends were cut back, 6 bases at V and 5 bases at J, with 7 bases in the middle. These data are taken from a study of shared clonotypes between healthy human individuals. Study outcomes and limitations: Even with large depth, rarefaction showed that sorted-subset sequencing was incomplete. The naive CD4 repertoires of a few donors were compared, and around 5% of clonotypes were shared.

Partitioning of CD4+ cells yielded a CD45RA+ naive subset and a CD45RA-negative memory subset. Method: immunoSEQ multiplex PCR; TCRdb's copy keeps in-frame clones and lacks some. Of 950,000 to 1,100,000 clones in the sample, about 75% were seen once. This sequence originates from a young man in good health. Input material: memory CD4+ T cells sorted from blood. Subset in this sample: CD45RA-negative fraction. The chain is built from TRBV25-1 and TRBJ1-4; no firm D call. CDR3 sequence reads: CASSRRNEKLFF. CDR3 nucleotide sequence: TGTGCCAGCAGCAGACGGAATGAAAAACTGTTTTTT.